A selection of T cell receptor beta chains follows, all from one sample in a study of T-cell memory formation after mild COVID-19. TCRdb recomputed calls from the 5' RACE reads with MiXCR, one row per CDR3 protein. The sample shows fewer than 350,000 distinct CDR3 sequences, 13% to 15% of them seen only once. The sample consisted of PBMCs or a T cell subset sorted from them (not recorded which). These TCRs come from a man younger than 35 who had mild COVID-19 (a few samples of this study predate the infection). Cell type and time point are not known. The CDR3 runs from the conserved cysteine through the conserved F or W. D genes are given only for firm matches. The listing skips clone size in some rows; elsewhere it reads once, few, many or a size class.

D gene,J gene,clone size,V gene,CDR3 protein,CDR3 DNA
.,TRBJ2-3,.,TRBV14,CASSQDSRQWWGTDTQYF,TGTGCCAGCAGCCAAGATAGTAGACAGTGGTGGGGCACAGATACGCAGTATTTT
.,TRBJ1-6,many,TRBV5-1,CASSLGGRGEDSPLHF,TGCGCCAGCAGCTTGGGGGGCCGGGGCGAAGATTCACCCCTCCACTTT
TRBD1,TRBJ1-6,.,TRBV7-3,CASSSVGQGNSPLHF,TGTGCCAGCAGCTCAGTAGGACAGGGAAATTCACCCCTCCACTTT
.,TRBJ1-4,.,TRBV5-5,CASRPDGNEKLFF,TGTGCCAGCCGGCCTGACGGAAATGAAAAACTGTTTTTT
.,TRBJ1-2,.,TRBV4-3,CASSQVETKGPPAF,TGCGCCAGCAGCCAAGTGGAGACAAAAGGTCCCCCGGCCTTC
TRBD1,TRBJ1-2,.,TRBV6-5,CASSPGTATYGYTF,TGTGCCAGCAGTCCCGGGACAGCCACCTATGGCTACACCTTC
TRBD2,TRBJ2-3,.,TRBV5-1,CASSETSGGYSDTQYF,TGCGCCAGCAGCGAGACTAGCGGGGGTTACTCAGATACGCAGTATTTT
.,TRBJ2-5,few,TRBV24-1,CATSGEVVETQYF,TGTGCCACCAGTGGAGAGGTAGTCGAGACCCAGTACTTC
.,TRBJ2-2,.,TRBV24-1,CATSDLSSVRGTGELFF,TGTGCCACCAGTGATTTGTCGTCAGTAAGGGGGACCGGGGAGCTGTTTTTT
.,TRBJ2-5,few,TRBV30,CAWSVTSFRETQYF,TGTGCCTGGAGTGTCACTAGTTTTCGGGAGACCCAGTACTTC
.,TRBJ1-2,.,TRBV12-3/TRBV12-4,CASSAAGTGGYTF,TGTGCCAGCAGCGCAGCCGGGACCGGTGGCTACACCTTC
.,TRBJ2-3,.,TRBV29-1,CSALGRGSWTDTQYF,TGCAGCGCACTCGGACGGGGGAGTTGGACAGATACGCAGTATTTT
.,TRBJ2-3,few,TRBV5-1,CASSWGADRTDTQYF,TGCGCCAGCAGCTGGGGGGCAGACCGCACAGATACGCAGTATTTT
.,TRBJ1-6,.,TRBV4-3,CASSQSRSPLHF,TGCGCCAGCAGCCAATCCAGATCACCCCTCCACTTT
TRBD1,TRBJ2-2,.,TRBV20-1,CSALIPGQGDTGELFF,TGCAGTGCTCTCATCCCGGGACAGGGTGACACCGGGGAGCTGTTTTTT
TRBD1,TRBJ1-3,once,TRBV24-1,CATSGLPRDRGLGSGNTIYF,TGTGCCACCAGTGGCCTCCCCCGGGACAGGGGCCTCGGATCTGGAAACACCATATATTTT
.,TRBJ2-7,few,TRBV3-1,CASSRSSQGYEQYF,TGTGCCAGCAGCCGATCGTCGCAGGGTTACGAGCAGTACTTC
TRBD1,TRBJ2-2,few,TRBV6-5,CASSQGAVGDGELFF,TGTGCCAGCAGTCAGGGGGCTGTAGGGGACGGGGAGCTGTTTTTT
TRBD1,TRBJ1-5,.,TRBV7-2,CASSSETGGQGPQHF,TGTGCCAGCAGCTCCGAGACAGGGGGCCAAGGGCCCCAGCATTTT
.,TRBJ2-1,many,TRBV4-3,CASSQDRGLMREQFF,TGCGCCAGCAGCCAAGATCGTGGTCTAATGAGGGAGCAGTTCTTC
.,TRBJ2-4,few,TRBV7-9,CASSDPKIAKNIQYF,TGTGCCAGCAGCGATCCAAAGATAGCCAAAAACATTCAGTACTTC
.,TRBJ2-1,.,TRBV7-2,CASRPSAYNEQFF,TGTGCCAGCAGACCCAGCGCCTACAATGAGCAGTTCTTC
TRBD1,TRBJ1-4,few,TRBV4-1,CASSLLPGQGEMANEKLFF,TGCGCCAGCAGCCTCCTTCCGGGACAGGGGGAGATGGCTAATGAAAAACTGTTTTTT
TRBD1,TRBJ1-6,.,TRBV27,CASSLGQGYRSPLHF,TGTGCCAGCAGTTTAGGACAGGGATACCGGTCACCCCTCCACTTT
.,TRBJ2-3,few,TRBV9,CASSVDWSVNTDTQYF,TGTGCCAGCAGCGTAGATTGGTCGGTCAACACAGATACGCAGTATTTT
.,TRBJ1-1,.,TRBV2,CASRYDSEAFF,TGTGCCAGCAGATACGACAGTGAAGCTTTCTTT